Below, 14 T cell receptor beta chains from the same sample are listed, as sequenced in a study of blood T cells in healthy people across ages. A second roughly 7 to 11 cycle PCR used barcoded and J-beta primers. TCRdb fed the 5' RACE reads into MiXCR, producing one record per CDR3 protein. The table records 1.5 million to 2 million distinct CDR3 sequences, around half of them present only once. Sequenced sample: blood. These receptors were collected from a middle-aged woman in good health.

The chain joins TRBV10-1 to TRBJ2-3, with 12 bases fitting TRBD2. With 6 bases clipped from V and 6 bases from J, the junction kept 13 bases outside the gene matches. Germline V gene lookup returns CDR1 WNHNN and CDR2 SYGVQD (reference sequence). The CDR3 runs to 17 residues. The CDR3 bases are TGCGCCAGCAGCGACTTCCCTAGCGGGGGGGCCCTTGATACGCAGTATTTT. Its protein product is CASSDFPSGGALDTQYF.

V gene TRBV27 combines with J gene TRBJ2-3; 13 nucleotides match TRBD2. After removal of 2 bases from V and 1 base from J, the junction contained 6 bases not matched to a gene. The CDR3 covers 18 residues. Germline V gives CDR1 MNHEY, CDR2 SMNVEV (reference sequence). The CDR3 spells CASSLTSGGATGTDTQYF. The CDR3 region has the DNA TGTGCCAGCAGTTTAACTAGCGGGGGGGCTACAGGCACAGATACGCAGTATTTT.

This clonotype has only a few counts. J is TRBJ2-7 and V is TRBV6-2 or TRBV6-3, with a possible D match to TRBD2 (5 bases). Germline V lookup: CDR1 MNHEY, CDR2 SVGEGT. There are 14 residues in the CDR3. The V and J ends lost 7 bases and 3 bases respectively, with 16 bases between them. The CDR3 region has the DNA TGTGCCAGCACGACACAGAGGGAATACTACGAGCAGTACTTC. Its translation is CASTTQREYYEQYF.

The V and J genes are TRBV6-2 or TRBV6-3 and TRBJ2-5, with TRBD2 matching over 9 bases. Looked up from germline, CDR1 is MNHEY and CDR2 is SVGEGT. The CDR3 runs 15 residues. V lost 2 bases to trimming and J lost 0 bases; unmatched junction nucleotides: 1. The CDR3 bases are TGTGCCAGCAGTTACCTAGCGGGGTACCAAGAGACCCAGTACTTC. Its translation: CASSYLAGYQETQYF.

This sequence joins TRBV7-3 and TRBJ2-7; TRBD2 matches at 9 bases. The J call is uncertain, as TRBJ2-5 better fits the DNA end. The CDR3 runs 15 residues. Germline CDR1 SGHTA, CDR2 FQGTGA. The CDR3 region is CASSLTSGSWETQYF. Here the CDR3 DNA reads TGTGCCAGCAGCTTGACTAGCGGATCTTGGGAGACCCAGTACTTC.

Only a few counts were recorded for this clonotype. The chain combines TRBV5-1 with TRBJ1-2; D remains unclear. The V gene's germline CDR1 is SGHRS and CDR2 YFSETQ. V lost 5 bases, J lost 7 bases, and 9 bases lay in between. The CDR3 contains 11 residues. CDR3 amino acids: CASRSSAGYTF. For the CDR3, the DNA is TGCGCCAGCAGATCTTCGGCTGGCTACACCTTC.

V and J are TRBV4-3 and TRBJ2-7, with D maybe TRBD1 (5 bases). V lost 0 bases to trimming and J lost 2 bases, with 14 bases between them. This CDR3 is built from 16 residues. Germline loops: CDR1 LGHNA, CDR2 YSLEER. The CDR3 bases are TGCGCCAGCAGCCAAGAGGCGTGGGGCTCAGCCTACGAGCAGTACTTC. It codes for CASSQEAWGSAYEQYF.

The chain couples TRBV7-8 to TRBJ1-6; 7 bases agree with TRBD1. With V trimmed by 5 bases and J by 11 bases, 30 bases remained unmatched. The CDR3 is 21 amino acids. Germline CDR1 and CDR2: SGHVS and FQNEAQ. CDR3 sequence: CASSLDPLKGAILPLWTPLHF. Here the CDR3 DNA reads TGTGCCAGCAGCCTCGACCCCCTAAAGGGGGCAATTCTCCCTTTGTGGACACCCCTCCACTTT.

The sample holds many counts of this clonotype. The rearrangement uses TRBV3-1 and TRBJ2-7; D is uncertain. CDR1 LGHDT and CDR2 YNNKEL come from the germline V gene (reference sequence). The CDR3 covers 12 residues. The ends were cut back, 0 bases at V and 3 bases at J, with 3 bases in the middle. The CDR3 sequence: CASSQDHYEQYF. The DNA of the CDR3 is TGTGCCAGCAGCCAAGATCACTACGAGCAGTACTTC.

This clonotype was found a few times. The V gene is TRBV7-2, the J gene TRBJ2-5; tentatively, D is TRBD2 (5 bases). Germline assignment: CDR1 SGHTA and CDR2 FQGNSA. The V and J ends lost 2 bases and 1 base respectively, with 14 bases between them. CDR3 length: 16 residues. This CDR3 is CASSLSVRASQETQYF. The CDR3 DNA is TGTGCCAGCAGCTTAAGTGTGCGGGCTAGCCAAGAGACCCAGTACTTC.

In DNA, the CDR3 is TGCGCCAGCAGCCAGGAACAAACAGAGAACAGGGGAGCTTTCTTT. It yields the protein CASSQEQTENRGAFF. The chain is built from TRBV4-1 and TRBJ1-1, with TRBD1 matching 7 bases. With V trimmed by 3 bases and J by 10 bases, 14 bases remained unmatched. The CDR3 contains 15 residues. The V gene's germline CDR1 is MGHRA and CDR2 YSYEKL.

The chain recombines TRBV7-4 with TRBJ2-4; 7 positions match TRBD1. Germline CDR1 is SGHVT and CDR2 is SQSDAQ. The V and J ends lost 3 bases and 4 bases, in that order; junction bases with no gene match: 9. CDR3 length: 16 residues. The DNA for the CDR3 is TGTGCCAGCAGCTTCGGGGACAGAAGCTCAAAAAACATTCAGTACTTC. Translation gives CASSFGDRSSKNIQYF.

CDR3 sequence: CASSVVGRGTGGSDEQFF. DNA for the CDR3: TGTGCCAGCAGCGTAGTTGGTCGGGGGACAGGGGGCTCCGATGAGCAGTTCTTC. The rearrangement joins TRBV9 to TRBJ2-1; TRBD1 aligns across 12 bases. The CDR3 loop spans 18 amino acids. Losses at the gene ends were 0 bases for V and 8 bases for J; bases not matched to a gene: 12. Germline V CDR1 and CDR2: SGDLS, YYNGEE.

This chain links TRBV4-1 with TRBJ1-2; D unresolved. V was clipped by 0 bases and J by 3 bases, with 8 bases between them. The length of the CDR3 is 14 residues. CDR1 is MGHRA, CDR2 YSYEKL, per germline. The CDR3 region is CASSQERNYYGYTF. The CDR3 nucleotides read TGCGCCAGCAGCCAAGAACGGAACTACTATGGCTACACCTTC.